The rows below give T cell receptor beta chains drawn from one sample of a study of identical twins. TCRdb reprocessed the 5' RACE reads via MiXCR and lists one record per CDR3 protein. The table has about 700,000 distinct CDR3 sequences, 5.5% to 6.5% seen once; the top ten hold about 2%. Sequenced sample: naive T cells sorted from blood. The receptor set was obtained from a man in his late teens or twenties in good health. Each CDR3 is given with its conserved first and last residue. D genes are given only for firm matches. Clone size is stated in some rows and not others, as once, few, many or a class when expanded.

TRBJ2-5 TRBV12-3/TRBV12-4 few - CASSLGIAGIQETQYF TGTGCCAGCAGTTTAGGAATAGCAGGGATTCAAGAGACCCAGTACTTC
TRBJ1-2 TRBV24-1 few TRBD1 CATRGQDYGYTF TGTGCCACCAGAGGACAGGATTATGGCTACACCTTC
TRBJ2-1 TRBV21-1 many - CASSKVSSLYNEQFF TGTGCCAGCAGCAAAGTCTCTAGTTTATACAATGAGCAGTTCTTC
TRBJ2-3 TRBV27 few - CASSPLWGRADTQYF TGTGCCAGCAGTCCCCTGTGGGGTCGGGCAGATACGCAGTATTTT
TRBJ1-5 TRBV24-1 - - CDTSVGGSNQPQHF TGTGACACCAGTGTGGGGGGGAGCAATCAGCCCCAGCATTTT
TRBJ2-5 TRBV14 few - CASSQGEGETQYF TGTGCCAGCAGCCAAGGAGAGGGAGAGACCCAGTACTTC
TRBJ1-6 TRBV7-8 many - CASSLGGPGESPLHF TGTGCCAGCAGCTTAGGGGGGCCCGGGGAATCACCCCTCCACTTT
TRBJ1-1 TRBV20-1 few TRBD1 CSATTTGGHTEAFF TGCAGTGCTACTACGACAGGGGGACACACTGAAGCTTTCTTT
TRBJ2-1 TRBV20-1 many TRBD2 CSAGGTSAYNEQFF TGCAGTGCTGGTGGGACTAGCGCTTACAATGAGCAGTTCTTC
TRBJ1-2 TRBV30 - - CACVPDRLYGYTF TGTGCCTGCGTTCCGGACAGACTCTATGGCTACACCTTC
TRBJ2-2 TRBV2 - TRBD1 CASSEGQTPGRELFF TGTGCCAGCAGTGAGGGACAGACCCCAGGAAGGGAGCTGTTTTTT
TRBJ2-1 TRBV24-1 many TRBD2 CATGSTSIYNEQFF TGTGCCACCGGGTCGACTAGCATCTACAATGAGCAGTTCTTC
TRBJ2-7 TRBV20-1 many - CSAEDGEAYEQYF TGCAGTGCCGAAGACGGTGAGGCCTACGAGCAGTACTTC
TRBJ2-7 TRBV27 - TRBD1 CASSLYRQGAMYEQYF TGTGCCAGCAGTTTATATCGACAGGGGGCAATGTACGAGCAGTACTTC
TRBJ2-7 TRBV20-1 many - CSGTGKAYEQYF TGCAGTGGAACAGGGAAGGCCTACGAGCAGTACTTC
TRBJ1-5 TRBV27 many - CASSLTSNLYSNQPQHF TGTGCCAGCAGCCTTACCTCCAATCTTTATAGCAATCAGCCCCAGCATTTT
TRBJ1-5 TRBV5-1 - - CASSMGGEQSNQPQHF TGCGCCAGCAGCATGGGGGGGGAGCAGAGCAATCAGCCCCAGCATTTT
TRBJ1-2 TRBV7-9 many - CASSLLGATSYGYTF TGTGCCAGCAGCTTATTGGGCGCAACTTCCTATGGCTACACCTTC
TRBJ2-3 TRBV6-1 few - CASSEVWRGQYF TGTGCCAGCAGTGAAGTGTGGAGGGGGCAGTATTTT
TRBJ2-5 TRBV6-5 few TRBD2 CASSYTGSGREETQYF TGTGCCAGCAGTTATACTGGTAGCGGGAGGGAAGAGACCCAGTACTTC
TRBJ2-5 TRBV4-2 many - CASKAGVREETQYF TGTGCCAGCAAGGCCGGGGTACGTGAGGAGACCCAGTACTTC
TRBJ2-7 TRBV5-1 - - CASSLDGLPFEQYF TGCGCCAGCAGCTTGGATGGGCTACCATTCGAGCAGTACTTC
TRBJ2-4 TRBV12-3/TRBV12-4 many TRBD2 CASSLWDGGSLAKNIQYF TGTGCCAGCAGTTTGTGGGACGGCGGGAGTCTAGCCAAAAACATTCAGTACTTC
TRBJ2-3 TRBV6-2/TRBV6-3 many TRBD2 CASRTSGRKSTDTQYF TGTGCCAGCCGAACTAGCGGGAGGAAAAGCACAGATACGCAGTATTTT
TRBJ2-3 TRBV20-1 - TRBD2 CSARWGGSGLDTQYF TGCAGTGCTAGATGGGGCGGGAGTGGGTTGGATACGCAGTATTTT
TRBJ2-7 TRBV28 many - CASSFWGRRNYEQYF TGTGCCAGCAGTTTTTGGGGCAGGAGAAACTACGAGCAGTACTTC
TRBJ1-1 TRBV6-5 few - CASSYSLVGTEAFF TGTGCCAGCAGTTACTCGTTGGTTGGCACTGAAGCTTTCTTT
TRBJ1-2 TRBV29-1 - - CSAERGYGYTF TGCAGCGCTGAAAGAGGGTATGGCTACACCTTC
TRBJ1-2 TRBV29-1 many - CSVEYLGGLKDYGYTF TGCAGCGTTGAATACCTCGGGGGCCTTAAGGACTATGGCTACACCTTC